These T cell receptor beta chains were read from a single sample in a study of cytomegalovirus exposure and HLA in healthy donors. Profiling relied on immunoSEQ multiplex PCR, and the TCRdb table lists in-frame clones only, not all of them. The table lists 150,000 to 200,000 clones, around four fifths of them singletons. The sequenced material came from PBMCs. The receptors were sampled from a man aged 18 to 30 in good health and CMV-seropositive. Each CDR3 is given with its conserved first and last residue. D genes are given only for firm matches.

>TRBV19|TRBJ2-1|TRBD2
TGTGCCAGTCGCTTTGGCGGGGGGGAGGGGCAGTTCTTC
CASRFGGGEGQFF
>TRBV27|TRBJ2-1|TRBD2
TGTGCCAGCAGTTTATTCGGGGGGGGCGCCTACAATGAGCAGTTCTTC
CASSLFGGGAYNEQFF
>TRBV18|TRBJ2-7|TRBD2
TGTGCCAGCTCACCACCTATTCTGCCGGGACTAGCGGGAGGTCCTTCTTACGAGCAGTACTTC
CASSPPILPGLAGGPSYEQYF
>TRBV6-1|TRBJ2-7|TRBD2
TGTGCCAGCAGTGACCAAGGACTAGCGGGAGCCTACGAGCAGTACTTC
CASSDQGLAGAYEQYF
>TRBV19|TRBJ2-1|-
TGTGCCAGTAGGGCGGGATCCTCAAACTCCTACAATGAGCAGTTCTTC
CASRAGSSNSYNEQFF
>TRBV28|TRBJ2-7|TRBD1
TGTGCCAGTTGGACCACAGGGGCCACCTACGAGCAGTACTTC
CASWTTGATYEQYF
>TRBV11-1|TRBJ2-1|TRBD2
TGTGCCAGCAGCTTACGGGGACTAGCCTCCTACAATGAGCAGTTCTTC
CASSLRGLASYNEQFF
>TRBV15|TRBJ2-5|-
TGTGCCACCAGCAGAGTGAGAGCCCAAGAGACCCAGTACTTC
CATSRVRAQETQYF
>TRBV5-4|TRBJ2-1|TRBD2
TGTGCCAGCAGCTTGGGACGCGGGGGGGAAGGGCATGAGCAGTTCTTC
CASSLGRGGEGHEQFF
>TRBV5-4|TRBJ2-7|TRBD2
TGTGCCAGCAGCCTCCGGGGGGGAGGGAGGCCCATCACTAAATCCTACGAGCAGTACTTC
CASSLRGGGRPITKSYEQYF